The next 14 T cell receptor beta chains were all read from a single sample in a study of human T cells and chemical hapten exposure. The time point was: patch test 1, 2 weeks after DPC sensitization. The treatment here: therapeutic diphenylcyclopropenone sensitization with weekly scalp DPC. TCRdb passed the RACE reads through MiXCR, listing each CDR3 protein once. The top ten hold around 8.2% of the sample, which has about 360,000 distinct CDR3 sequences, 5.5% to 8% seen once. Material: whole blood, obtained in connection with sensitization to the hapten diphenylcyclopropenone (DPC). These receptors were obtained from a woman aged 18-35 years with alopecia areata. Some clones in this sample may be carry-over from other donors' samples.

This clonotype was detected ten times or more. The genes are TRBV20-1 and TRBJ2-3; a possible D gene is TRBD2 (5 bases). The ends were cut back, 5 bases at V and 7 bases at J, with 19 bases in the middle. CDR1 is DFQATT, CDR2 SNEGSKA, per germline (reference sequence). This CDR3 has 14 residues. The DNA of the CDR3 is TGCAGTGCTGGTAGAGGGCTGGCACAGAATACGCAGTATTTT. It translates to CSAGRGLAQNTQYF.

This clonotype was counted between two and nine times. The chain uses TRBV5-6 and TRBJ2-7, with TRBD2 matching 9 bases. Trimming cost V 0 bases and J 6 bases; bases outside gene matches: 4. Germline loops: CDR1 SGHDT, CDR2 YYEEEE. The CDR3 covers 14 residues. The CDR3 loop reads CASSLVGTSLEQYF. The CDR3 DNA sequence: TGTGCCAGCAGCTTGGTCGGGACTAGCCTCGAGCAGTACTTC.

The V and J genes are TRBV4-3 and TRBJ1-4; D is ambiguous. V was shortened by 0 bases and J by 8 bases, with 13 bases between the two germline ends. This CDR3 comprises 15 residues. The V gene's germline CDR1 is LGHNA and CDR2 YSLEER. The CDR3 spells CASSQDWQEREKLFF. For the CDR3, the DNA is TGCGCCAGCAGCCAAGATTGGCAGGAGAGGGAAAAACTGTTTTTT.

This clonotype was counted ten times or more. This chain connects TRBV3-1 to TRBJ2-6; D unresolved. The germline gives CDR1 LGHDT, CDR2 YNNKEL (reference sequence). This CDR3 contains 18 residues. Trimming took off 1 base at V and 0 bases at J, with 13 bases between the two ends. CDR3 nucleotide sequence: TGTGCCAGCAGCCAAGGTTGGGTGGAAACCTCTGGGGCCAACGTCCTGACTTTC. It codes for CASSQGWVETSGANVLTF.

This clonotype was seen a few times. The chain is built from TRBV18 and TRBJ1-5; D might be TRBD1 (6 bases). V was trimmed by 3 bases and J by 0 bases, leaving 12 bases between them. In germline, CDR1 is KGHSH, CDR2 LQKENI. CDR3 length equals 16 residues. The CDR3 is CASSPQGGISNQPQHF. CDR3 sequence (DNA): TGTGCCAGCTCACCCCAAGGGGGGATTAGCAATCAGCCCCAGCATTTT.

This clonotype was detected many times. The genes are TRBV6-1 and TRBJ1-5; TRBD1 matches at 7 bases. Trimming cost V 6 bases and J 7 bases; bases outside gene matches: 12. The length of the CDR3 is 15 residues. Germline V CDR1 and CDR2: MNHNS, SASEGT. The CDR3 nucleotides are TGTGCCAGCAGATACACAGGGGATGGAGGACAGCCCCAGCATTTT. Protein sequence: CASRYTGDGGQPQHF.

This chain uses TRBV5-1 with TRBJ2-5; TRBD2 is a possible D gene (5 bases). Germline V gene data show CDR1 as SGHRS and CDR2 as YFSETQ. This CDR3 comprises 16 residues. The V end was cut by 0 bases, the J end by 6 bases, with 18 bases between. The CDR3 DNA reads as TGCGCCAGCAGCTTGGATCGGCGGGCCAATGGACAGACCCAGTACTTC. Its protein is CASSLDRRANGQTQYF.

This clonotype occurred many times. CDR3 loop: CASSPQRGRSDTQYF. DNA of the CDR3: TGTGCCAGCAGCCCCCAAAGAGGGCGGTCGGATACGCAGTATTTT. The chain uses TRBV14 and TRBJ2-3; tentative D call: TRBD2 (5 bases). Germline lookup yields CDR1 SGHDN and CDR2 FVKESK. The ends were cut back, 4 bases at V and 6 bases at J, with 17 bases in the middle. The CDR3 totals 15 residues.

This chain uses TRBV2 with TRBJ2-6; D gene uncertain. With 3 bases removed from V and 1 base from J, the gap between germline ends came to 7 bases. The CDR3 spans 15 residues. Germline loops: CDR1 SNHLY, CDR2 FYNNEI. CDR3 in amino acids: CASSDSPSGANVLTF. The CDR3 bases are TGTGCCAGCAGTGATTCCCCTTCTGGGGCCAACGTCCTGACTTTC. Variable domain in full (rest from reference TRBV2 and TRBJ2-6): EPEVTQTPSHQVTQMGQEVILRCVPISNHLYFYWYRQILGQKVEFLVSFYNNEISEKSEIFDDQFSVERPDGSNFTLKIRSTKLEDSAMYFCASSDSPSGANVLTFGAGSRLTVL.

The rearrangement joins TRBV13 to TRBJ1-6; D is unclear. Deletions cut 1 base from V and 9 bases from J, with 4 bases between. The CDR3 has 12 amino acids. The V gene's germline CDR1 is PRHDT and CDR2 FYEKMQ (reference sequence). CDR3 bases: TGTGCCAGCAGCTTAGTACGTTCACCCCTCCACTTT. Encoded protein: CASSLVRSPLHF.

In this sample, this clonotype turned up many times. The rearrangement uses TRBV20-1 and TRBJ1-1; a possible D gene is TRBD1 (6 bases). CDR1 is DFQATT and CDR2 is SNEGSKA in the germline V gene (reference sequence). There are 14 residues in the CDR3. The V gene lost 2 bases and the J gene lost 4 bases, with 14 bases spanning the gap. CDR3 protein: CSARSSQGPTEAFF. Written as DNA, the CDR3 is TGCAGTGCTAGATCCTCGCAGGGGCCCACTGAAGCTTTCTTT.

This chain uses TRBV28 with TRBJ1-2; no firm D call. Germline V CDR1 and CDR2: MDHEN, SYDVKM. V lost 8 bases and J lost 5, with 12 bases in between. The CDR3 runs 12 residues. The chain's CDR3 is CASSRPQYGYTF. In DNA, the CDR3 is TGTGCCAGCTCTCGACCCCAATATGGCTACACCTTC.

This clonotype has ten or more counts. The CDR3 is CASSQFPGDTGELFF. The CDR3 region has the DNA TGTGCCAGCAGCCAGTTCCCCGGGGACACCGGGGAGCTGTTTTTT. This chain links TRBV7-9 with TRBJ2-2, with a possible D match to TRBD2 (5 bases). Germline CDR1 is SEHNR and CDR2 is FQNEAQ (reference sequence). The CDR3 is 15 amino acids. V lost 5 bases and J 3 bases, leaving 13 bases between the germline ends.

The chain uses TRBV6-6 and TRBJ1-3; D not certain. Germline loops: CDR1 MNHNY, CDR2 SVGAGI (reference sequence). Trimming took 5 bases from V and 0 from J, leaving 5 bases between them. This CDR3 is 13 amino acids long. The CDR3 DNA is TGTGCCAGCAGTCTCAACTCTGGAAACACCATATATTTT. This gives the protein CASSLNSGNTIYF.